A selection of T cell receptor beta chains follows, all from one sample in a study of OX40 agonist ivuxolimab in advanced cancers. Profiled with immunoSEQ multiplex PCR; TCRdb holds only in-frame clones, not every one. Here the sample spans 66,000 or so clones, around 85% being singletons. The specimen was CD4+ or CD8+ T cells sorted from blood, collected in a trial of the OX40 agonist ivuxolimab. The source is an adult with an advanced solid tumor such as melanoma, head and neck, liver or kidney cancer. CDR3s include the opening cysteine and the closing phenylalanine or tryptophan. The order of the fields is V gene, J gene, D gene, clone size, CDR3 DNA, CDR3 protein. A D gene is named only where the DNA matches it firmly. Only part of the rows carry a size: once, few, many, or a class if the clone is expanded.

V gene: TRBV9
J gene: TRBJ1-2
D gene: NA
clone size: NA
CDR3 DNA: TGTGCCAGCAGCGTGGGCAGCTATGGCTACACCTTC
CDR3 protein: CASSVGSYGYTF

V gene: TRBV5-1
J gene: TRBJ2-3
D gene: NA
clone size: NA
CDR3 DNA: TGCGCCAGCAGCTTGGGGGGGCGCGGAGATACGCAGTATTTT
CDR3 protein: CASSLGGRGDTQYF

V gene: TRBV5-6
J gene: TRBJ2-5
D gene: NA
clone size: NA
CDR3 DNA: TGTGCCAGCAGCTCCCCTAGGGGGGCAGAGACCCAGTACTTC
CDR3 protein: CASSSPRGAETQYF

V gene: TRBV5-1
J gene: TRBJ1-2
D gene: TRBD1
clone size: NA
CDR3 DNA: TGCGCCAGCAGCTTGGAGGGGGCGGCTGGCTACACCTTC
CDR3 protein: CASSLEGAAGYTF

V gene: TRBV27
J gene: TRBJ2-1
D gene: TRBD2
clone size: NA
CDR3 DNA: TGTGCCAGCAGCCGGACTAGCGGGAGGTGGGATGAGCAGTTCTTC
CDR3 protein: CASSRTSGRWDEQFF

V gene: TRBV11-2
J gene: TRBJ2-3
D gene: NA
clone size: NA
CDR3 DNA: TGTGCCAGCAGCTTAATCAGAGGGACGGACCCGCAGTATTTT
CDR3 protein: CASSLIRGTDPQYF

V gene: TRBV2
J gene: TRBJ1-2
D gene: TRBD1
clone size: few
CDR3 DNA: TGTGCCAGCAGTGGGACAGGCAACGGCTACACCTTC
CDR3 protein: CASSGTGNGYTF

V gene: TRBV6-7
J gene: TRBJ2-2
D gene: NA
clone size: few
CDR3 DNA: TGTGCCAGCACCCTGGACAGAAACACCGGGGAGCTGTTTTTT
CDR3 protein: CASTLDRNTGELFF

V gene: TRBV4-1
J gene: TRBJ2-7
D gene: NA
clone size: NA
CDR3 DNA: TGCGCCAGCAGCCAAGGTAGGGGGGCGAGAGACGAGCAGTACTTC
CDR3 protein: CASSQGRGARDEQYF

V gene: TRBV10-3
J gene: TRBJ1-5
D gene: TRBD1
clone size: once
CDR3 DNA: TGTGCCATCAGGGCCGGGACAGACAGAGGGCCCCAGCATTTT
CDR3 protein: CAIRAGTDRGPQHF

V gene: TRBV19
J gene: TRBJ2-6
D gene: NA
clone size: NA
CDR3 DNA: TGTGCCAGCCTGCGGAGGACAGATGAAACTGGGGCCAACGTCCTGACTTTC
CDR3 protein: CASLRRTDETGANVLTF

V gene: TRBV19
J gene: TRBJ2-3
D gene: TRBD2
clone size: NA
CDR3 DNA: TGTGCCAGTAGTATAGGGGTCGGGAGGGATACGCAGTATTTT
CDR3 protein: CASSIGVGRDTQYF

V gene: TRBV7-9
J gene: TRBJ2-3
D gene: TRBD2
clone size: NA
CDR3 DNA: TGTGCCAGCAGCCCGGGGAGGGCCACAGATACGCAGTATTTT
CDR3 protein: CASSPGRATDTQYF

V gene: TRBV7-3
J gene: TRBJ2-2
D gene: TRBD1
clone size: NA
CDR3 DNA: TGTGCCAGCAGCTTAATGTCAGGGGGAAGTACCGGGGAGCTGTTTTTT
CDR3 protein: CASSLMSGGSTGELFF

V gene: TRBV6-1
J gene: TRBJ1-5
D gene: TRBD1
clone size: NA
CDR3 DNA: TGTGCCAGCAGTGGGACAGGGGGCAATCAGCCCCAGCATTTT
CDR3 protein: CASSGTGGNQPQHF

V gene: TRBV28
J gene: TRBJ1-1
D gene: NA
clone size: NA
CDR3 DNA: TGTGCCAGCAGTTTTAGGGTGCTGAACACTGAAGCTTTCTTT
CDR3 protein: CASSFRVLNTEAFF

V gene: TRBV19
J gene: TRBJ2-1
D gene: TRBD2
clone size: NA
CDR3 DNA: TGTGCCAGTAGCCTCGGGACTAGCGGGTACGATGAGCAGTTCTTC
CDR3 protein: CASSLGTSGYDEQFF

V gene: TRBV15
J gene: TRBJ2-7
D gene: TRBD1
clone size: NA
CDR3 DNA: TGTGCCACCAGCAGAGGGGACAGGGCCTCCGACGAGCAGTACTTC
CDR3 protein: CATSRGDRASDEQYF